These T cell receptor beta chains were read from a single sample in a study of T-cell reconstitution after alpha-beta-depleted transplantation in children. TCRdb re-called the PCR reads with MiXCR, one entry per CDR3 protein. The table lists approximately 150,000 distinct CDR3 sequences, 8% to 10% of them singletons. The sample in question was PBMCs, mostly from graft donor cells, obtained 180 days after TCRalphabeta/CD19-depleted stem cell transplant. Receptors were obtained from a female patient between 2 and 15 years old who had a stem cell transplant for congenital amegakaryocytic thrombocytopenia, so the T cells may come from the graft donor. Each CDR3 is given with its conserved first and last residue. A D gene is named only where the DNA matches it firmly. The size of a clone is reported for some rows only, either as once, few or many, or as a class for expanded clones.

clone size,D gene,V gene,J gene,CDR3 protein,CDR3 DNA
many,TRBD2,TRBV5-1,TRBJ2-3,CASSVLAGITDTQYF,TGCGCCAGCAGCGTCCTAGCGGGGATCACAGATACGCAGTATTTT
few,TRBD2,TRBV20-1,TRBJ2-3,CSADELAGVRDTQYF,TGCAGTGCTGACGAATTAGCGGGAGTGAGAGATACGCAGTATTTT
many,TRBD1,TRBV15,TRBJ1-5,CATSRSGTGVQPQHF,TGTGCCACCAGCAGATCCGGGACAGGGGTTCAGCCCCAGCATTTT
.,.,TRBV12-3/TRBV12-4,TRBJ2-1,CASNMWGSGHNEQFF,TGTGCCAGCAATATGTGGGGTAGCGGCCACAATGAGCAGTTCTTC
once,.,TRBV15,TRBJ2-7,CATSSWGGEQYF,TGTGCCACCAGCAGCTGGGGAGGTGAGCAGTACTTC
few,.,TRBV15,TRBJ2-5,CATSRVISLRGWPVYQETQYF,TGTGCCACCAGCAGAGTAATATCCCTCCGCGGGTGGCCGGTCTACCAAGAGACCCAGTACTTC
many,TRBD2,TRBV7-9,TRBJ2-3,CASSSTRLADTDTQYF,TGTGCCAGCAGCTCCACCCGGCTAGCGGACACAGATACGCAGTATTTT
many,TRBD1,TRBV28,TRBJ2-7,CASSLGTGAFKTYEQYF,TGTGCCAGCAGTTTGGGGACAGGGGCATTTAAAACCTACGAGCAGTACTTC
.,.,TRBV5-6,TRBJ1-1,CASSLAGSLGMGFEAFF,TGTGCCAGCAGCTTGGCCGGGTCCTTGGGTATGGGGTTTGAAGCTTTCTTT
.,.,TRBV11-2,TRBJ1-2,CASSLDGIPRRAYGYTF,TGTGCCAGCAGCTTAGATGGTATACCCCGACGGGCCTATGGCTACACCTTC
.,.,TRBV5-5,TRBJ2-5,CASSFFPRGTQYF,TGTGCCAGCAGCTTTTTCCCGCGAGGGACCCAGTACTTC
many,TRBD1,TRBV15,TRBJ2-3,CATSSWDSRTDTQYF,TGTGCCACCAGCAGCTGGGACAGTCGCACAGATACGCAGTATTTT
.,.,TRBV29-1,TRBJ1-4,CSFRSPVPREKLFF,TGCAGCTTCCGTTCCCCCGTCCCGAGGGAAAAACTGTTTTTT
many,.,TRBV18,TRBJ1-5,CASSPGGQHSNQPQHF,TGTGCCAGCTCACCAGGGGGTCAGCATAGCAATCAGCCCCAGCATTTT
many,TRBD2,TRBV12-3/TRBV12-4,TRBJ2-3,CASSAYGLADMDTQYF,TGTGCCAGCAGTGCTTATGGACTAGCGGATATGGATACGCAGTATTTT
few,TRBD2,TRBV2,TRBJ2-3,CARPPGLAGADTQYF,TGTGCCCGCCCTCCCGGACTAGCGGGAGCAGATACGCAGTATTTT
.,TRBD1,TRBV20-1,TRBJ2-7,CSAGQGTYEQYF,TGCAGTGCTGGACAGGGAACCTACGAGCAGTACTTC
many,.,TRBV20-1,TRBJ1-2,CSARHRSNYGYTF,TGCAGTGCTAGACACAGGAGTAACTATGGCTACACCTTC
many,TRBD2,TRBV7-7,TRBJ2-3,CASSSGTSRSDTQYF,TGTGCCAGCAGCTCCGGGACTAGCAGGTCGGATACGCAGTATTTT
.,.,TRBV7-2,TRBJ2-7,CASSPYRAYEQYF,TGTGCCAGCAGCCCTTACAGGGCCTACGAGCAGTACTTC
many,.,TRBV7-2,TRBJ1-4,CASSLVGGPVAEKLFF,TGTGCCAGCAGCTTAGTTGGGGGCCCCGTGGCTGAAAAACTGTTTTTT
.,TRBD2,TRBV3-1,TRBJ2-2,CATSQTSGGINTGELFF,TGTGCCACCAGCCAAACTAGCGGGGGGATAAACACCGGGGAGCTGTTTTTT
few,TRBD1,TRBV20-1,TRBJ2-7,CSAREGQGFSYEQYF,TGCAGTGCTAGAGAGGGACAGGGCTTCTCCTACGAGCAGTACTTC
.,TRBD1,TRBV18,TRBJ1-2,CASSPPTDRVNGYTF,TGTGCCAGCTCACCACCGACGGACAGGGTCAATGGCTACACCTTC
many,.,TRBV12-3/TRBV12-4,TRBJ2-7,CASSFSLCGEQYF,TGTGCCAGCAGTTTCTCCCTGTGTGGTGAGCAGTACTTC
.,.,TRBV20-1,TRBJ1-2,CSARDYGRSAGGYTF,TGCAGTGCTAGAGATTACGGCAGGTCAGCGGGTGGCTACACCTTC
many,TRBD2,TRBV20-1,TRBJ2-1,CSVRSGTSGRASEQFF,TGCAGTGTTCGATCCGGGACTAGCGGGAGGGCCAGTGAGCAGTTCTTC
many,TRBD2,TRBV10-3,TRBJ2-1,CAISESPSGGYNEQFF,TGTGCCATCAGTGAGTCCCCTAGCGGGGGCTACAATGAGCAGTTCTTC
.,TRBD2,TRBV20-1,TRBJ2-7,CSARREGLYEQYF,TGCAGTGCTAGGCGGGAGGGCCTCTACGAGCAGTACTTC